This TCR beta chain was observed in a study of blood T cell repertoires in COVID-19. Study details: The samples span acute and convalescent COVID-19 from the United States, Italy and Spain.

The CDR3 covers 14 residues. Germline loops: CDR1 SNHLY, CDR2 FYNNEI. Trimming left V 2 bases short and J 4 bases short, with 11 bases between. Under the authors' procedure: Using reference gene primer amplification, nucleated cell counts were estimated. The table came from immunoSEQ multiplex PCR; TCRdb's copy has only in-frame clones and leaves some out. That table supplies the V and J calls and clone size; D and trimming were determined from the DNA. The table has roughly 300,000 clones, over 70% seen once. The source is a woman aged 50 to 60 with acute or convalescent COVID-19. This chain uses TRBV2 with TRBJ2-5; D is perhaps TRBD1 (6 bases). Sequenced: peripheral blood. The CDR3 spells CASSERQGIETQYF. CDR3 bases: TGTGCCAGCAGTGAAAGGCAGGGGATAGAGACCCAGTACTTC.